One and the same sample provided the 14 T cell receptor beta chains below, sequenced in a study of T-cell memory formation after mild COVID-19. TCRdb called the 5' RACE reads again in MiXCR, with one record for every CDR3 protein. Altogether roughly 120,000 distinct CDR3 sequences are present, roughly 15% being singletons, with the ten largest covering over 11%. The sequencing sample was made of PBMCs or a T cell subset sorted from them (not recorded which). The receptors were sampled from an adult woman who had mild COVID-19 (a few samples of this study predate the infection). Cell type and time point are not known.

V is TRBV12-3 or TRBV12-4 and J is TRBJ2-1, with TRBD2 identical over 11 bases. There are 17 residues in the CDR3. V lost 1 base, J lost 7 bases, and 9 bases stayed unmatched. The CDR3 DNA sequence: TGTGCCAGCAGTTTAGAGGTAGCGGGGGGGAAGGCGAATGAGCAGTTCTTC. Amino acids: CASSLEVAGGKANEQFF.

V is TRBV12-3 or TRBV12-4 and J is TRBJ1-6; D is perhaps TRBD1 (5 bases). Deletions cut 6 bases from V and 6 bases from J, with 12 bases between. The CDR3 totals 14 residues. Here the CDR3 DNA reads TGTGCCAGCAGCCTAGGGGTCCTTAATTCACCCCTCCACTTT. It translates to CASSLGVLNSPLHF.

About this clonotype: At one end the junction does not follow the germline gene, possibly because of a read error. The chain recombines TRBV30 with TRBJ2-2; 7 nucleotides agree with TRBD2. Germline loops: CDR1 GTSNPN, CDR2 SVGIG (reference sequence). This CDR3 is built from 15 residues. This CDR3 reads CAGRGMAARTGELFF. DNA for the CDR3: TGTGCCGGGAGGGGTATGGCGGCCCGGACCGGGGAGCTGTTTTTT.

V usage is TRBV12-3 or TRBV12-4 and J usage is TRBJ2-1; TRBD2 is a possible D gene (6 bases). The CDR3 runs to 14 residues. Deletions cut 4 bases from V and 7 bases from J, with 14 bases between. The CDR3 sequence is CASSWGGTGNEQFF. CDR3 bases: TGTGCCAGCAGTTGGGGCGGGACGGGGAATGAGCAGTTCTTC.

This clonotype was detected only a few times. The chain couples TRBV5-5 to TRBJ1-3; maybe TRBD1 (6 bases). The V and J ends lost 0 bases and 8 bases respectively, with 21 bases between them. The CDR3 length is 17 residues. Germline CDR1 and CDR2: SGHKS and YYEKEE (reference sequence). The CDR3 sequence: CASSLGPTGTPEDTIYF. In nucleotides, the CDR3 is TGTGCCAGCAGCTTGGGGCCTACCGGGACACCGGAGGACACCATATATTTT.

This clonotype was seen only a few times. The V and J genes are TRBV4-1 and TRBJ2-7; possible D gene TRBD1, 5 bases. Germline values: CDR1 MGHRA, CDR2 YSYEKL. The germline V and J ends were trimmed by 0 bases and 4 bases, with 13 bases remaining between them. CDR3 length: 15 amino acids. As DNA, the CDR3 is TGCGCCAGCAGCCAAGATTACAGGAAGGGTTACGAGCAGTACTTC. It yields the protein CASSQDYRKGYEQYF.

This clonotype was detected ten times or more. The genes are TRBV5-1 and TRBJ2-3, with D tentatively TRBD2 (6 bases). With 4 bases removed from V and 2 bases from J, the gap between germline ends came to 11 bases. The CDR3 length is 14 residues. CDR1 and CDR2 from the germline V gene are SGHRS and YFSETQ. This CDR3 reads CASSRRTITDTQYF. DNA for the CDR3: TGCGCCAGCAGCCGAAGGACTATCACAGATACGCAGTATTTT.

This rearrangement joins TRBV27 to TRBJ2-7, with 7 nucleotides matching TRBD1. The germline CDR1 and CDR2 sequences are MNHEY and SMNVEV (reference sequence). The CDR3 has 14 residues. Germline trimming cut 4 bases from V and 5 bases from J; bases unmatched to any gene: 8. The CDR3 here is CASSWTGARDEQYF. CDR3 DNA sequence: TGTGCCAGCAGTTGGACAGGAGCGAGGGACGAGCAGTACTTC.

This chain links TRBV3-1 with TRBJ2-1; 13 bases match TRBD2. The V gene's germline CDR1 is LGHDT and CDR2 YNNKEL (reference sequence). Trimming cost V 1 base and J 4 bases; bases outside gene matches: 1. The CDR3 has 16 residues. CDR3 amino acids: CASSQAGLAGYNEQFF. The CDR3 DNA sequence: TGTGCCAGCAGCCAAGCGGGACTAGCGGGATACAATGAGCAGTTCTTC.

The rearrangement joins TRBV12-3 or TRBV12-4 to TRBJ1-1; D is perhaps TRBD1 (6 bases). The CDR3 extends over 14 amino acids. V gave up 6 bases and J gave up 4 bases, with 15 bases separating them. CDR3 region: CASRKQGGGTEAFF. The CDR3 DNA is TGTGCCAGCAGAAAACAGGGTGGTGGCACTGAAGCTTTCTTT.

This clonotype was observed at least ten times. The chain employs TRBV20-1 and TRBJ2-2, with D maybe TRBD2 (7 bases). In germline, CDR1 is DFQATT, CDR2 SNEGSKA (reference sequence). The CDR3 consists of 16 residues. V was shortened by 6 bases and J by 4 bases, with 21 bases between the two germline ends. CDR3 protein: CSAKEEAGAITGELFF. CDR3 sequence (DNA): TGCAGTGCGAAGGAGGAGGCGGGGGCTATCACCGGGGAGCTGTTTTTT.

This rearrangement joins TRBV4-1 to TRBJ2-1; 8 bases fit TRBD1. CDR3 length: 17 residues. Looked up from germline, CDR1 is MGHRA and CDR2 is YSYEKL. V gave up 3 bases and J gave up 0 bases; unmatched junction bases: 7. The CDR3 nucleotides are TGCGCCAGCAGCCAGGATCCTACAGGGGGCTCCTACAATGAGCAGTTCTTC. Translation gives CASSQDPTGGSYNEQFF.

This clonotype has only a few counts. The chain carries TRBV6-6 and TRBJ1-3; tentative D call: TRBD1 (5 bases). The CDR3 contains 15 residues. Between the trimmed V and J ends, which lost 7 bases and 0 bases, there was a span of 13 bases. Germline V CDR1 and CDR2: MNHNY, SVGAGI (reference sequence). The CDR3 DNA follows: TGTGCCAGCAAGAGGGACTTCAGCTCTGGAAACACCATATATTTT. This codes for CASKRDFSSGNTIYF.

This rearrangement joins TRBV12-3 or TRBV12-4 to TRBJ1-5; D gene ambiguous. Trimming took 6 bases from V and 0 from J, leaving 6 bases between them. The CDR3 sequence is 13 residues long. CDR3 in amino acids: CASREDSNQPQHF. The CDR3, as DNA: TGTGCCAGCAGGGAGGATAGCAATCAGCCCCAGCATTTT.